Detailed here is one TCR beta chain. For each CDR3 protein, TCRdb gives one entry from its re-call of the 5' RACE reads, without DNA. Its clone listing holds some 400,000 distinct CDR3 sequences. This entry belongs to a study of monozygotic twins with inflammatory bowel disease. The CDR3 runs to 18 residues. The germline CDR1 and CDR2 sequences are LNHNV and YYDKDF (reference sequence). The sequencing sample was made of blood. The chain carries TRBV15 and TRBJ2-5; as DNA is missing, the TRBD1 call by TCRdb cannot be tested. The source is a human donor with ulcerative colitis or Crohn's disease, or a healthy co-twin of an affected twin (not recorded which). The CDR3 reads CATSRYRGSGPDGETQYF.